This T cell receptor beta chain was observed in a study of T-cell reconstitution after alpha-beta-depleted transplantation in children. Notes on the study in general: Recipient T cells and thymic progenitors that survived gave rise to the high TCRbeta diversity observed at day 60 in some patients. T-cell numbers and diversity one year post-transplant derived largely from freshly generated T cells. Reportedly, alpha-beta T cells present about two months post-transplant originated from several hundred expanded clones of graft origin.

Germline V gives CDR1 MGHRA, CDR2 YSYEKL. This CDR3 has 15 amino acids. Trimming stripped 0 bases from V and 10 bases from J, with 18 bases between. This clonotype occurred many times. Its antigen is unknown. The authors prepared the TCRbeta library with unique molecular identifiers. TCRdb re-derived calls from the PCR reads in MiXCR, one entry per CDR3 protein. This sample has roughly 160,000 distinct CDR3 sequences, with more than 9.5% found just once. The sequence was collected from a boy aged 2 to 10 with acute myeloid leukemia, due to receive a stem cell transplant. The chain employs TRBV4-1 and TRBJ1-2, with D unresolved. The starting material was PBMCs, obtained before TCRalphabeta/CD19-depleted stem cell transplant. The CDR3 loop is CASSQDKAGIFYYTF. CDR3 in DNA: TGCGCCAGCAGCCAAGATAAAGCGGGAATATTCTACTACACCTTC.